These 23 T cell receptor beta chains came from one sample sequenced in a study of blood T cells in healthy people across ages. Together with a sample-barcoded 5' primer, a J-beta primer mix was included in a second PCR lasting 7 to 11 cycles. Each CDR3 protein is one row after TCRdb ran MiXCR on the 5' RACE reads. The sample lists approximately 670,000 distinct CDR3 sequences; 40% to 45% were seen once. The specimen was blood. All receptors derive from a man at least 80 years old in good health.

This clonotype was found a few times. A much larger clonotype is one base distant, so this may be a read error. The genes are TRBV4-1 and TRBJ2-1; TRBD1 matches at 7 bases. TRBJ2-7 explains the end of the DNA better; the J call may be wrong. Germline CDR1 reads MGHRA; CDR2 reads YSYEKL. The CDR3 has 16 amino acids. The DNA for the CDR3 is TGCGCCAGCAGCCAAGAGACAGGGAGCTCCTACAATGAGCAGTACTTC. Its protein product is CASSQETGSSYNEQYF.

The rearrangement uses TRBV12-3 or TRBV12-4 and TRBJ2-2; perhaps TRBD1 as D (6 bases). The germline V and J ends were trimmed by 8 bases and 3 bases, with 13 bases remaining between them. The CDR3 sequence is 14 residues long. The CDR3 DNA reads TGTGCCAGCCTCAAGGCAGGGGACACCGGGGAGCTGTTTTTT. Translated: CASLKAGDTGELFF.

This clonotype was seen a handful of times. The chain has TRBV20-1 and TRBJ1-2; D unresolved. CDR1 and CDR2 from the germline V gene are DFQATT and SNEGSKA (reference sequence). The length of the CDR3 is 13 residues. The V and J ends lost 5 bases and 0 bases respectively, with 10 bases between them. The CDR3: CSADDNSNYGYTF. For the CDR3, the DNA is TGCAGTGCTGACGACAACTCTAACTATGGCTACACCTTC.

The chain has TRBV14 and TRBJ1-2; no definite D call. The CDR3 totals 15 residues. The V end lost 0 bases, the J end lost 6 bases, and 14 bases lay between the germline ends. The germline V gene has CDR1 SGHDN and CDR2 FVKESK. CDR3 amino acids: CASSQDRAAYNGYTF. The CDR3 bases are TGTGCCAGCAGCCAAGATCGGGCAGCCTACAATGGCTACACCTTC.

This clonotype was seen a few times. The chain is built from TRBV29-1 and TRBJ2-3; D remains ambiguous. V lost 8 bases, J lost 2 bases, and 17 bases lay in between. The CDR3 runs 14 residues. The germline gives CDR1 SQVTM, CDR2 ANQGSEA. DNA for the CDR3: TGCAGCACACTCTGGGTTGGCCCCACAGATACGCAGTATTTT. Its translation: CSTLWVGPTDTQYF.

The V and J genes are TRBV5-1 and TRBJ2-1; 8 bases align to TRBD1. The CDR3 loop spans 17 amino acids. V lost 2 bases to trimming and J lost 3 bases; unmatched junction nucleotides: 10. Germline CDR1 reads SGHRS; CDR2 reads YFSETQ. CDR3 in DNA: TGCGCCAGCAGCTTTGGACAGGGTCGGCGGGGCTACAATGAGCAGTTCTTC. Translating gives CASSFGQGRRGYNEQFF.

This clonotype was seen at least ten times. The V gene is TRBV6-2 or TRBV6-3, the J gene TRBJ2-7, with 8 positions matching TRBD2. This CDR3 is built from 14 residues. CDR1 MNHEY and CDR2 SVGEGT come from the germline V gene. With 6 bases clipped from V and 1 base from J, the junction kept 5 bases outside the gene matches. DNA of the CDR3: TGTGCCAGCAGATCGGGGGGGAGTTCCTACGAGCAGTACTTC. Protein sequence: CASRSGGSSYEQYF.

The rearrangement joins TRBV6-2 or TRBV6-3 to TRBJ2-1; D is possibly TRBD1 or TRBD2 (6 bases each). The V and J ends lost 5 bases and 6 bases respectively, with 14 bases between them. The germline gives CDR1 MNHEY, CDR2 SVGEGT. The CDR3 length is 14 residues. The CDR3 sequence is CASSKTQGGNEQFF. The CDR3 DNA reads TGTGCCAGCAGTAAGACACAGGGAGGCAATGAGCAGTTCTTC.

This rearrangement joins TRBV20-1 to TRBJ1-1; D is undetermined. CDR3 length: 10 residues. CDR1 and CDR2 (germline): DFQATT, SNEGSKA (reference sequence). V dropped 5 bases and J dropped 11 bases, with 12 bases sitting between them. The CDR3 reads CSAGPVYAFF. The CDR3 region has the DNA TGCAGTGCTGGCCCCGTGTATGCTTTCTTT.

Ten or more counts support this clonotype. The chain is built from TRBV28 and TRBJ2-1; a weak D match, TRBD2 (5 bases). CDR3 size: 15 residues. Germline-derived CDR1 and CDR2 are MDHEN and SYDVKM. V dropped 4 bases and J dropped 0 bases, with 10 bases sitting between them. The CDR3 is CASSSSGNSYNEQFF. In DNA, the CDR3 is TGTGCCAGCAGTTCCTCGGGAAACTCCTACAATGAGCAGTTCTTC. The complete variable domain, with remaining parts taken from reference TRBV28 and TRBJ2-1, reads DVKVTQSSRYLVKRTGEKVFLECVQDMDHENMFWYRQDPGLGLRLIYFSYDVKMKEKGDIPEGYSVSREKKERFSLILESASTNQTSMYLCASSSSGNSYNEQFFGPGTRLTVL.

This clonotype showed up many times. This chain joins TRBV27 and TRBJ2-7, with 7 bases aligning to TRBD2. The CDR3 extends over 13 amino acids. V dropped 5 bases and J dropped 3; count of bases not matched to a gene: 4. Germline V gives CDR1 MNHEY, CDR2 SMNVEV (reference sequence). The CDR3 coding sequence is TGTGCCAGCAGTAAGAGGGAGGGCTACGAGCAGTACTTC. Its protein is CASSKREGYEQYF.

This clonotype was seen only a few times. The rearrangement links TRBV7-9 to TRBJ2-7; tentative D call: TRBD1 (5 bases). V shed 5 bases and J shed 1 base, with 12 bases lying between them. This CDR3 region has 14 residues. Germline CDR1 and CDR2: SEHNR and FQNEAQ (reference sequence). The CDR3 loop reads CASSPPKGSYEQYF. CDR3 nucleotide sequence: TGTGCCAGCAGCCCGCCGAAGGGGTCCTACGAGCAGTACTTC.

The rearrangement uses TRBV3-1 and TRBJ2-5, with no clear D. This CDR3 is built from 13 residues. Trimming took 3 bases from V and 11 from J, leaving 16 bases between them. CDR1 and CDR2 (germline): LGHDT, YNNKEL (reference sequence). CDR3 loop: CASSHYNSNEQYF. CDR3 bases: TGTGCCAGCAGCCATTACAACAGTAATGAGCAGTACTTC.

The chain uses TRBV6-2 or TRBV6-3 and TRBJ1-5, with D possibly TRBD1 on 5 matching bases. Germline V gene data show CDR1 as MNHEY and CDR2 as SVGEGT. The CDR3 has 22 amino acids. Trimming took 6 bases from V and 5 from J, leaving 38 bases between them. Here the CDR3 DNA reads TGTGCCAGCAGCGGGGGGTACAGAGTCGACAGAAGAGACGCAGGTACTTATCAGCCCCAGCATTTT. Translated, it gives CASSGGYRVDRRDAGTYQPQHF.

CDR3 protein: CASSLEEGLYNEQFF. CDR3 nucleotide sequence: TGTGCCAGCAGCTTAGAGGAGGGGCTTTACAATGAGCAGTTCTTC. V and J are TRBV7-2 and TRBJ2-1; D may be TRBD2 (6 bases). V gave up 1 base and J gave up 4 bases, with 11 bases separating them. Per germline, CDR1 SGHTA and CDR2 FQGNSA. This CDR3 spans 15 amino acids. The entire variable domain, with the rest obtained from reference TRBV7-2 and TRBJ2-1, is as follows: GAGVSQSPSNKVTEKGKDVELRCDPISGHTALYWYRQSLGQGLEFLIYFQGNSAPDKSGLPSDRFSAERTGGSVSTLTIQRTQQEDSAVYLCASSLEEGLYNEQFFGPGTRLTVL.

This clonotype has only a few counts. The chain is built from TRBV7-2 and TRBJ1-2, with D possibly being TRBD1 (5 bases). The CDR3 has 15 residues. The germline V and J ends were trimmed by 2 bases and 4 bases, with 14 bases remaining between them. Germline V gene data show CDR1 as SGHTA and CDR2 as FQGNSA. The CDR3 DNA reads TGTGCCAGCAGCTTACAGGGCCGGGGTAGCTATGGCTACACCTTC. Encoded protein: CASSLQGRGSYGYTF.

The rearrangement links TRBV9 to TRBJ2-2; TRBD1 might be the D (5 bases). CDR1 SGDLS and CDR2 YYNGEE come from the germline V gene. CDR3 length equals 16 residues. The V end was cut by 0 bases, the J end by 4 bases, with 13 bases between. In nucleotides, the CDR3 is TGTGCCAGCAGCGTAGTGCAGGGCAGAGGCACCGGGGAGCTGTTTTTT. Translated: CASSVVQGRGTGELFF.

This clonotype showed up just a few times. The chain carries TRBV20-1 and TRBJ2-7; 8 bases line up with TRBD1. The V gene's germline CDR1 is DFQATT and CDR2 SNEGSKA (reference sequence). Trimming removed 0 bases from V and 5 bases from J; junction bases left unmatched: 12. The length of the CDR3 is 16 residues. The CDR3 nucleotides read TGCAGTGCTAGAGATCAGGGACAGGTTAAACGCCACGAGCAGTACTTC. Translated, it gives CSARDQGQVKRHEQYF.

The rearrangement uses TRBV7-3 and TRBJ2-3; 7 bases map to TRBD2. Germline loops: CDR1 SGHTA, CDR2 FQGTGA. The CDR3 has 15 residues. V was pared by 5 bases and J by 0 bases, with 5 bases of the junction left unmatched. The CDR3 sequence: CASSTSSGSTDTQYF. The CDR3 region has the DNA TGTGCCAGCAGCACATCTAGCGGTAGCACAGATACGCAGTATTTT.

This clonotype was found once. The chain uses TRBV19 and TRBJ2-4; the D gene is possibly TRBD1 (5 bases). The length of the CDR3 is 16 residues. Trimming took 4 bases from V and 0 from J, leaving 13 bases between them. Looked up from germline, CDR1 is LNHDA and CDR2 is SQIVND (reference sequence). As DNA, the CDR3 is TGTGCCAGTAGTACTCCGGACACACTAGCCAAAAACATTCAGTACTTC. It specifies CASSTPDTLAKNIQYF.

CDR3 nucleotides: TGTGCCATCTCGCTAGGAAACGAGCAGTACTTC. Protein sequence: CAISLGNEQYF. This chain links TRBV6-2 or TRBV6-3 with TRBJ2-7; D unclear. The germline CDR1 and CDR2 sequences are MNHEY and SVGEGT. The CDR3 loop spans 11 amino acids. The V and J ends lost 10 bases and 5 bases respectively, with 12 bases between them.

This chain links TRBV27 with TRBJ2-7, with a weak D call TRBD1 (6 bases). The CDR3 sequence is 15 residues long. Germline loops: CDR1 MNHEY, CDR2 SMNVEV (reference sequence). The V end was cut by 5 bases, the J end by 9 bases, with 23 bases between. CDR3: CASSPRTVPTERQYF. CDR3 nucleotide sequence: TGTGCCAGCAGTCCCAGGACAGTTCCGACCGAGCGGCAGTACTTC.

J is TRBJ2-1 and V is TRBV20-1; D may be TRBD1 or TRBD2 (5 bases each). In germline, CDR1 is DFQATT, CDR2 SNEGSKA (reference sequence). This CDR3 comprises 15 residues. Trimming shortened V by 2 bases and J by 0 bases, and 11 bases separated the two germline ends. The CDR3 DNA follows: TGCAGTGCTAGATTGCCAGGGAGCTCCTACAATGAGCAGTTCTTC. Protein product: CSARLPGSSYNEQFF.